Listed below are T cell receptor beta chains from one sample, sequenced in a study of blood T cell repertoires in COVID-19. This table comes from immunoSEQ multiplex PCR, and its TCRdb copy is limited to in-frame clones, with some not included. In the table there are 250,000 to 300,000 clones, 86% of which are singletons. The source material was peripheral blood. The receptors derive from a woman in her twenties or thirties with COVID-19, enrolled during active disease. The CDR3 runs from the conserved cysteine through the conserved F or W. D genes are given only for firm matches. Clone size is shown for a subset of rows, as once, few, many or a class of expanded clone.

j_call | d_call | clone_size | v_call | cdr3_nt | cdr3_aa
TRBJ1-4 | TRBD1 | . | TRBV7-8 | TGTGCCAGCAGGGGACAGCCGAATGAAAAACTGTTTTTT | CASRGQPNEKLFF
TRBJ2-7 | . | . | TRBV4-1 | TGCGCCAGCAGCCTAAGAGTTAGCACCAACTACGAGCAGTACTTC | CASSLRVSTNYEQYF
TRBJ1-1 | . | . | TRBV5-4 | TGTGCCAGCAGCTTGGCCGGAGGCTTGGGGACTGAAGCTTTCTTT | CASSLAGGLGTEAFF
TRBJ1-2 | TRBD1 | . | TRBV19 | TGTGCCAGTAGTTGGACAGGCTCCAACTATGGCTACACCTTC | CASSWTGSNYGYTF
TRBJ2-7 | . | . | TRBV4-2 | TGTGCCAGCAGCCAACGCAGCGGTGGGGCCTACGAGCAGTACTTC | CASSQRSGGAYEQYF
TRBJ2-7 | . | . | TRBV5-1 | TGCGCCAGCAGCTTCGACAACTACGAGCAGTACTTC | CASSFDNYEQYF
TRBJ2-1 | . | . | TRBV5-1 | TGCGCCAGCAGTCCTGGCGGGCTTTACAATGAGCAGTTCTTC | CASSPGGLYNEQFF
TRBJ2-1 | . | . | TRBV10-1 | TGCGCCAGCAGCGTTAACATCAATGAGCAGTTCTTC | CASSVNINEQFF
TRBJ1-1 | TRBD1 | . | TRBV10-1 | TGCGCCAGCATGCGACAGGGGGACACTGAAGCTTTCTTT | CASMRQGDTEAFF
TRBJ1-4 | TRBD1 | . | TRBV28 | TGTGCCAGCAGTTTATTGTGGGAGACAGGGGAAGGAGGAGAAAAACTGTTTTTT | CASSLLWETGEGGEKLFF
TRBJ2-3 | . | . | TRBV6-5 | TGTGCCACTACAAAGGCGGGCACAGATACGCAGTATTTT | CATTKAGTDTQYF
TRBJ2-3 | . | . | TRBV11-3 | TGTGCCAGCAGCTGGAGGAGGGCCCCGGGCCCTCGCACAGATACGCAGTATTTT | CASSWRRAPGPRTDTQYF
TRBJ1-2 | . | . | TRBV10-3 | TGTGCCATCATCGGAGGGCTTGGTGGCTACACCTTC | CAIIGGLGGYTF
TRBJ1-5 | TRBD1 | . | TRBV9 | TGTGCCAGCAGCGCCGGGACAGCCAATCAGCCCCAGCATTTT | CASSAGTANQPQHF
TRBJ2-7 | . | . | TRBV18 | TGTGCCAGCTCACCGGTGTCGGACAACGAGCAGTACTTC | CASSPVSDNEQYF
TRBJ2-2 | . | . | TRBV2 | TGTGCCAGCAGTCTCCCCCCAGCGGCCACCGGGGAGCTGTTTTTT | CASSLPPAATGELFF
TRBJ1-5 | . | few | TRBV5-1 | TGCGCCAGCAGCTTGAACGGCGGGCCCCAGCATTTT | CASSLNGGPQHF
TRBJ2-3 | TRBD2 | . | TRBV7-9 | TGTGCCAGCAGCGAAACTAGCGTCTCCACAGATACGCAGTATTTT | CASSETSVSTDTQYF
TRBJ2-1 | TRBD1 | . | TRBV9 | TGTGCCAGCAGCATCTCAGGGGGAATGAATGAGCAGTTCTTC | CASSISGGMNEQFF
TRBJ1-2 | TRBD1 | . | TRBV3-1/TRBV3-2 | TGTGCCAGCAGTCTCGGACAGGGAGGGGGAGGCTACACCTTC | CASSLGQGGGGYTF
TRBJ1-1 | . | . | TRBV6-5 | TGTGCCAGCTCCTACCCGCGGACTGAAGCTTTCTTT | CASSYPRTEAFF
TRBJ2-3 | TRBD1 | . | TRBV6-5 | TGTGCCAGCAGGGACAGGCTCACAGATACGCAGTATTTT | CASRDRLTDTQYF
TRBJ1-1 | . | . | TRBV11-3 | TGTGCCAGCAGCTGGCAGGGAGGTGGTGAAGCTTTCTTT | CASSWQGGGEAFF
TRBJ1-1 | TRBD1 | . | TRBV2 | TGTGCCAGAGGGGACAGTCTACGGTCTGAAGCTTTCTTT | CARGDSLRSEAFF
TRBJ2-1 | TRBD2 | . | TRBV27 | TGTGCCAGCAGTCCTGGACTAGTTCCCTACAATGAGCAGTTCTTC | CASSPGLVPYNEQFF
TRBJ1-1 | . | . | TRBV28 | TGTGCCAGCAGTTCCCTGGGGAGGGGAGCTTTCTTT | CASSSLGRGAFF
TRBJ2-3 | . | once | TRBV24-1 | TGTGCCACCAGTGATCAGGCGGATACGCAGTATTTT | CATSDQADTQYF
TRBJ1-1 | . | . | TRBV6-6 | TGTGCCAGCAGCCGGGGGGGCGTGGGCACTGAAGCTTTCTTT | CASSRGGVGTEAFF
TRBJ2-1 | . | . | TRBV11-2 | TGTGCCAGCAGCTTCGTTAGTGAGCAGTTCTTC | CASSFVSEQFF
TRBJ2-3 | TRBD2 | few | TRBV4-2 | TGTGCCAGCAGCCAAGCCGGCCCAGCGGGGGATAGCACAGATACGCAGTATTTT | CASSQAGPAGDSTDTQYF
TRBJ2-3 | TRBD2 | . | TRBV15 | TGTGCCACCAGCATCCGGGAGGGAGATACGCAGTATTTT | CATSIREGDTQYF
TRBJ1-5 | . | . | TRBV28 | TGTGCCAGCAGTTCCGGACATGCCCTTGGGGGCAATCAGCCCCAGCATTTT | CASSSGHALGGNQPQHF
TRBJ1-1 | . | . | TRBV6-1 | TGTGCCAGCAGTCAACCGGGAAACACTGAAGCTTTCTTT | CASSQPGNTEAFF
TRBJ1-2 | TRBD1 | . | TRBV7-9 | TGTGCCAGCAGCTTAAGAGGGGGCGAAAACTATGGCTACACCTTC | CASSLRGGENYGYTF
TRBJ2-7 | . | . | TRBV19 | TGTGCCAGTAGTCCTGGACAGAGCTCCTACGAGCAGTACTTC | CASSPGQSSYEQYF
TRBJ2-1 | . | . | TRBV6-6 | TGTGCCAGCAGTTACTGGGGGGACTACAATGAGCAGTTCTTC | CASSYWGDYNEQFF
TRBJ2-5 | TRBD1 | . | TRBV5-1 | TGCGCCAGCAGCTTTGGGACAGGGTACGGCGGGGAGACCCAGTACTTC | CASSFGTGYGGETQYF
TRBJ2-5 | . | . | TRBV5-4 | TGTGCCAGCAGCCTGAGACAGGAGACCCAGTACTTC | CASSLRQETQYF
TRBJ2-1 | . | . | TRBV2 | TGTGCCAGCAGTGAAGTCAGCTACAATGAGCAGTTCTTC | CASSEVSYNEQFF
TRBJ1-1 | TRBD1 | . | TRBV4-1 | TGCGCCAGCAGCCAAGTGACAGGGCTGAGCACTGAAGCTTTCTTT | CASSQVTGLSTEAFF
TRBJ2-3 | TRBD1 | . | TRBV2 | TGTGCCAGCAGAGGGGACAGGGGGCTAAGGGGTACGCAGTATTTT | CASRGDRGLRGTQYF
TRBJ2-7 | . | . | TRBV6-2/TRBV6-3 | TGTGCCAGCAGTTACACCCTACACAGGGCCGAGCAGTACTTC | CASSYTLHRAEQYF
TRBJ2-3 | TRBD1 | . | TRBV6-5 | TGTGCCAGCAGCTATCGGGACAGGGGGCGAGATACGCAGTATTTT | CASSYRDRGRDTQYF
TRBJ1-2 | . | . | TRBV28 | TGTGCCAGCACCCCCCCGGGGGTCCCCTATGGCTACACCTTC | CASTPPGVPYGYTF